This T cell receptor beta chain emerged from a study of CD8+ T cells in alopecia areata. On the study more broadly: Treatment of the treated patients consisted of oral tofacitinib, 5 to 10 mg twice daily. Study-wide results and caveats: Relative to normal scalp, lesional scalp, especially alopecia totalis/universalis, showed higher clonality. Alphabeta T cells residing in normal skin are also sequenced in scalp samples.

This clone was detected only a few times. The target antigen is unknown. After isolation, RNA underwent reverse transcription to generate cDNA as the sequencing template. Here immunoSEQ multiplex PCR was the method, and the copy in TCRdb shows in-frame clones only, minus some. The sample carries 150,000 to 200,000 clones, around three fifths recorded once. Treatment indicated: oral pan-JAK inhibitor, 5-10 mg twice daily. Collected material from alopecia areata patients comprised lesional scalp punch biopsies and peripheral blood. The germline V gene encodes CDR1 SGHDT and CDR2 YYEEEE. This CDR3 region has 15 residues. The V end lost 4 bases, the J end lost 2 bases, and 12 bases lay between the germline ends.

The receptor comes from a human donor with alopecia areata. This chain links TRBV5-6 with TRBJ2-2; TRBD2 is a possible D gene (7 bases). The specimen was CD4+ T cells sorted from blood, collected around week 50, from a patient treated with tofacitinib. CDR3 bases: TGTGCCAGCAGCCCGGGGGGCTTTAACACCGGGGAGCTGTTTTTT. Amino acids: CASSPGGFNTGELFF.